This TCR beta chain was sequenced in a study of T-cell memory formation after mild COVID-19. Study-level results: Certain responding clones were present in pre-infection memory, suggesting participation of cross-reactive memory.

TCRalpha and TCRbeta libraries used 5'RACE with constant-segment primers and UMIs. TCRdb recomputed calls from the 5' RACE reads with MiXCR, one row per CDR3 protein. The sample contains under 200,000 distinct CDR3 sequences, 11% of which appear only once. Turning to this clonotype: No antigen is known for it.

The V and J ends lost 0 bases and 10 bases respectively, with 5 bases between them. CDR3 size: 12 residues. CDR1 is SGHRS and CDR2 is YFSETQ in the germline V gene. The origin of this receptor is a man younger than 35 who had mild COVID-19 (a few samples of this study predate the infection). Cell type and time point are not known. This chain connects TRBV5-1 to TRBJ1-6; no clear D gene. The sequenced sample was PBMCs or a T cell subset sorted from them (not recorded which). The CDR3 DNA reads as TGCGCCAGCAGCTTGGACAGCTCACCCCTCCACTTT. This gives the protein CASSLDSSPLHF. The whole variable domain, filled in from reference TRBV5-1 and TRBJ1-6, reads KAGVTQTPRYLIKTRGQQVTLSCSPISGHRSVSWYQQTPGQGLQFLFEYFSETQRNKGNFPGRFSGRQFSNSRSEMNVSTLELGDSALYLCASSLDSSPLHFGNGTRLTVT.